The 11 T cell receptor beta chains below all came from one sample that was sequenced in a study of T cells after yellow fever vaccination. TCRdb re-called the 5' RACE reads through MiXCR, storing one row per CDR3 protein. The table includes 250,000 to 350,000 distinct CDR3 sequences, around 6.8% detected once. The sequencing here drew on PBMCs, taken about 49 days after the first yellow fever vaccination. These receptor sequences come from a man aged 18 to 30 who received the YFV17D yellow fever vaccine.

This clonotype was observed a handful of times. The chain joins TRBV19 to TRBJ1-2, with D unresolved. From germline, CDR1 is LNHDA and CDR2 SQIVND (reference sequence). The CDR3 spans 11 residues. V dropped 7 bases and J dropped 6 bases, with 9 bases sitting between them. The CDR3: CASTWGDGYTF. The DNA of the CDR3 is TGTGCCAGTACGTGGGGAGATGGCTACACCTTC. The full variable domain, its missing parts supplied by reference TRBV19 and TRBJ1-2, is DGGITQSPKYLFRKEGQNVTLSCEQNLNHDAMYWYRQDPGQGLRLIYYSQIVNDFQKGDIAEGYSVSREKKESFPLTVTSAQKNPTAFYLCASTWGDGYTFGSGTRLTVV.

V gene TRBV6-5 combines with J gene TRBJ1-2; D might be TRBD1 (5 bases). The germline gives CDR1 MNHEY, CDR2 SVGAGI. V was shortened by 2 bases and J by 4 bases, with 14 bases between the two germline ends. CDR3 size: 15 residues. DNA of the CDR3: TGTGCCAGCAGTTACGTTGGGACGGAGGGCTATGGCTACACCTTC. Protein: CASSYVGTEGYGYTF.

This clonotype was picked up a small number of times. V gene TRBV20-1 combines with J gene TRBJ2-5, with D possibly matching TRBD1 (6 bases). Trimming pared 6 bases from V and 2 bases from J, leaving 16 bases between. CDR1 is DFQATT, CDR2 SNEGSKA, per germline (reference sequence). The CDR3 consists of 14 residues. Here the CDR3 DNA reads TGCAGTGCGAGACAGGCGATGTTACAAGAGACCCAGTACTTC. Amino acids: CSARQAMLQETQYF.

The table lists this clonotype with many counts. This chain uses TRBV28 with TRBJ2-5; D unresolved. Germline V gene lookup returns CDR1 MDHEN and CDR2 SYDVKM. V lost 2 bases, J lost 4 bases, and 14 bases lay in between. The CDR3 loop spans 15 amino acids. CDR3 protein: CASSLTVPYGETQYF. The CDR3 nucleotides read TGTGCCAGCAGTTTAACTGTGCCTTATGGAGAGACCCAGTACTTC.

The CDR3 loop is CASSPPSVGHTQYF. CDR3 sequence (DNA): TGTGCCAGCTCACCACCATCGGTGGGGCATACGCAGTATTTT. This chain uses TRBV18 with TRBJ2-3, with D possibly matching TRBD1 (5 bases). V was cut by 0 bases and J by 7 bases, with 11 bases left in between. CDR3 length: 14 residues. Germline CDR1 and CDR2: KGHSH and LQKENI.

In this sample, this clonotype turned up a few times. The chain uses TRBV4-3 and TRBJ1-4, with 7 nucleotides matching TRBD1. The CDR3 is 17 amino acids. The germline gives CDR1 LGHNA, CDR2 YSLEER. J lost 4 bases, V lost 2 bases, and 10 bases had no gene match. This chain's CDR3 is CASSQRVGGDNNEKLFF. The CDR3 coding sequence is TGCGCCAGCAGCCAACGGGTAGGGGGCGACAATAATGAAAAACTGTTTTTT.

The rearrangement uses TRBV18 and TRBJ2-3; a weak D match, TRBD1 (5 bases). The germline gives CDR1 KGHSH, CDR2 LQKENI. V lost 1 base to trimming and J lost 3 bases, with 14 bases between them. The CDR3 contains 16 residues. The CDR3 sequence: CASSPRIREGTDTQYF. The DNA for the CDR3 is TGTGCCAGCTCACCACGAATCAGGGAAGGGACAGATACGCAGTATTTT.

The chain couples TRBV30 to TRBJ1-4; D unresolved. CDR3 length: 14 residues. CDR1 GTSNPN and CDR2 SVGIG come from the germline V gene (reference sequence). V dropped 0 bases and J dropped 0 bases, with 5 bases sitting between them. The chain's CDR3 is CAWSVTSTNEKLFF. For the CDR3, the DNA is TGTGCCTGGAGTGTTACCTCAACTAATGAAAAACTGTTTTTT. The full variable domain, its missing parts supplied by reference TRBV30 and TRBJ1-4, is SQTIHQWPATLVQPVGSPLSLECTVEGTSNPNLYWYRQAAGRGLQLLFYSVGIGQISSEVPQNLSASRPQDRQFILSSKKLLLSDSGFYLCAWSVTSTNEKLFFGSGTQLSVL.

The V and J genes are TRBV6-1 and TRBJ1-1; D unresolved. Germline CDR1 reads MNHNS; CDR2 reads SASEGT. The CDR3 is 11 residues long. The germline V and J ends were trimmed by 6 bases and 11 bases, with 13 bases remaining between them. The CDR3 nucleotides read TGTGCCAGCAGCCTCAGTCTTAGGGCTTTCTTT. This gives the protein CASSLSLRAFF.

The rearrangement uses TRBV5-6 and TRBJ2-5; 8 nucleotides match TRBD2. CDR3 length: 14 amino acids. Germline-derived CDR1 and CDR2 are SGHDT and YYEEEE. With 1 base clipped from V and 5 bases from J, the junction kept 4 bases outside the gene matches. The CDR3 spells CASSLYGGVETQYF. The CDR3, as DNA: TGTGCCAGCAGCTTGTACGGGGGGGTGGAGACCCAGTACTTC.

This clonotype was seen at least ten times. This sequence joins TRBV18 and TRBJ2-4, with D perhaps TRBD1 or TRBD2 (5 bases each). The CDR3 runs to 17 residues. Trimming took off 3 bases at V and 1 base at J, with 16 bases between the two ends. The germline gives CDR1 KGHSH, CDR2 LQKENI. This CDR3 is CASSPLAGAGAKNIQYF. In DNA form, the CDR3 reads TGTGCCAGCTCACCCCTAGCCGGTGCAGGGGCCAAAAACATTCAGTACTTC.